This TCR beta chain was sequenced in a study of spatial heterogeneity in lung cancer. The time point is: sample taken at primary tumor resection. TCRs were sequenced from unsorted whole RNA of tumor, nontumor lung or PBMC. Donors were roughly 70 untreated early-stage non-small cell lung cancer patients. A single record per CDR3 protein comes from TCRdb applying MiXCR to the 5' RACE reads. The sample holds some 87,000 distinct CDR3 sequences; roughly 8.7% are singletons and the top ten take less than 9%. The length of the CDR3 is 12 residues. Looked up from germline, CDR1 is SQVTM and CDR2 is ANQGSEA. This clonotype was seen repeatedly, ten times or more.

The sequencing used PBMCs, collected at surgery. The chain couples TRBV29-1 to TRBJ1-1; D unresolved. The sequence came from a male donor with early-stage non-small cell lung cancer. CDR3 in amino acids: CSVSGFITEAFF. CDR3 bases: TGCAGTGTTAGTGGGTTCATCACTGAAGCTTTCTTT.